This T cell receptor beta chain is from a study of beta chain features in type 1 diabetes (dated by TCRdb to about 2018). At the level of the whole study: Patients and healthy donors did not differ in mean age, gender distribution, total cell number or subset yield. Across all samples, 107,917,701 sorted cells were examined, and cell number per subset correlated strongly with RNA yield. In the study, recently diagnosed type 1 diabetes patients and matched healthy donors were compared on the TCRB repertoires of their sorted circulating CD4+ T cell subsets. Naive and central memory subsets were obtained from all 30 or so donors, but regulatory and stem cell-like memory subsets were isolated from only 8 patients and about 8 healthy donors.

What the work shows at the level of the full study, not this receptor alone: Shorter templates might be favored by PCR, yet because patient and control samples were amplified and corrected together, any such skew would affect both groups equally. A moderate but significant shortening of TCRB CDR3 length was observed in type 1 diabetes patients in all four CD4+ subsets. Because cDNA was sequenced instead of genomic DNA, highly expressing activated cells could be over-represented, though the groups showed no difference in activation or CD3 levels. At VDJ recombination sites, type 1 diabetes patients had fewer insertions and more deleted nucleotides, which implies abnormalities in thymic rearrangement. Only small numbers of individuals were included in the HLA sub-analyses, which left unresolved whether HLA type had any influence on TCRB rearrangement. Naive, central memory and regulatory TCRB repertoires appeared to be more alike among patients than among healthy donors.

The entire amount of isolated RNA was reverse transcribed using the High Capacity cDNA Reverse Transcription Kit, so the sequenced TCRB transcripts were expressed ones. Naive, central memory and regulatory T cell samples underwent deep immunoSEQ sequencing, averaging about 3.57 million total reads per sample. After sorted cells were lysed in RLT buffer, RNA was extracted with DNase-treated RNeasy Micro or Mini kits, with the choice depending on cell number. Each cell subset was processed separately to prevent cross-contamination, with patient and healthy donor samples processed together. The immunoSEQ multiplex PCR was used to amplify TCRB sequences from cDNA, generating 87-bp fragments that spanned the CDR3 region. Amplicons were sequenced on the Illumina HiSeq platform. The authors' analysis ran thus. Synthetic template baselines were used to correct PCR bias computationally, reads within Hamming distance 2 were collapsed, and singletons that could not be merged were discarded. Reads were aligned to IMGT to assign V, D and J genes, CDR3 length, and insertions or deletions at six rearrangement sites. Clonotype counts were normalized to sorted cell number within each subset before computing true diversity and Gini coefficients with the tcR R package. The overlap coefficient, calculated on TCRB nucleotide sequences, was used to measure repertoire sharing. Out-of-frame TCRB sequences from naive cells were analyzed to stand in for the pre-selection repertoire. TCRdb took this table from immuneACCESS and kept in-frame rearrangements with V and J called. Such tables lack part of the clones; where checked against another copy, unresolved V genes explain under half of the gap, and the rest is unexplained. Clone size and the V and J calls come from that table; the DNA yielded D and trimming. The sample profile shows about 340,000 clones; approximately 12% of them were found once. 0.015% of the sample rests with the top ten.

A single peripheral blood draw of 90 to 150 mL on average was collected from each donor into heparinised tubes. A BD FACSAria II was used to sort naive, central memory, regulatory and stem cell-like memory CD4+ T cells with a panel that included CD45RO, CCR7, CD25, CD127, CD95 and CD27. All sorted populations exceeded 98% purity. PBMCs were isolated immediately by Lymphoprep density gradient centrifugation and stained directly without culture. Samples were stained and sorted in pairs, with one healthy donor and one patient per experiment, so that batch effects were minimized. Only a few counts were recorded for this clone. The clone's antigen remains unknown. No base quality values were provided; no much bigger clone lies one nucleotide off. The CDR3 contains 18 residues, cysteine and phenylalanine counted. Only CDR3 DNA is held: 54 bases, read in frame from base 1. Per the germline V gene, MNHNS is the CDR1 and SASEGT is the CDR2. V was cut back by 2 bases and J by 4 bases, leaving a gap of 22 bases between them.

Here the chain combines TRBV6-1 and TRBJ2-3; a tentative D match to TRBD1 spans 6 bases. The clonotype originates from a woman under 30 with type 1 diabetes. Sequencing was carried out using naive CD4+ T cells from blood. Interpreted using the paper, the cell subset or site label stands for: true naive CD4+ T cells. The DNA sequence is as follows: TGTGCCAGCAGTGAAAAGGGTGAGACAGGCTATCGGGCAGATACGCAGTATTTT. It translates as CASSEKGETGYRADTQYF.